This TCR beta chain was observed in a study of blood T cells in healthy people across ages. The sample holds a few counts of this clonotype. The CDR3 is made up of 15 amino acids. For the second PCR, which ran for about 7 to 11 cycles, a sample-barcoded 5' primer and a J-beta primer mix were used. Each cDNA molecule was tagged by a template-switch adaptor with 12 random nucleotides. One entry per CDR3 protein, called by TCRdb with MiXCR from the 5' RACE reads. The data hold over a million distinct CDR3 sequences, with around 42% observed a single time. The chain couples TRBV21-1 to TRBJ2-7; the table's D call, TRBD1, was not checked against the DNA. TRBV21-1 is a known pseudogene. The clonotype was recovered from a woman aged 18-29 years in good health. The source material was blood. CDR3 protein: CASSKEIQGLYEQYF. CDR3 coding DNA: TGTGCCAGCAGCAAAGAAATACAGGGGCTTTACGAGCAGTACTTC.